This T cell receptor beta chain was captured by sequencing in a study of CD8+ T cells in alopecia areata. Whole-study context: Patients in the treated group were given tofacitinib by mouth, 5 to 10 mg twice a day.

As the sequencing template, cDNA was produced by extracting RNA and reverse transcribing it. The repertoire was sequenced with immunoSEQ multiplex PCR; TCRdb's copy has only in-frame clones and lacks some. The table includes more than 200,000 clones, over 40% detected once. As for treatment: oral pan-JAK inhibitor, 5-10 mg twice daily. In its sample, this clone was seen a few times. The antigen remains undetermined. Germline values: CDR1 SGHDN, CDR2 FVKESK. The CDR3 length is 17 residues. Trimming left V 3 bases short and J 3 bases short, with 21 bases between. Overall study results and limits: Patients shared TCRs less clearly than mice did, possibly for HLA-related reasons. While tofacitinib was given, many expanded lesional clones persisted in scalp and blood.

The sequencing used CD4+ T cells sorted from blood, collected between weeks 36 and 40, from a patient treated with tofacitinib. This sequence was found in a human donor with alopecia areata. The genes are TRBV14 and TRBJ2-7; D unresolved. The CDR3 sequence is CASSQARVGVRFYEQYF. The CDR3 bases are TGTGCCAGCAGCCAGGCTCGGGTCGGTGTTCGATTCTACGAGCAGTACTTC.